The clone carrying this T cell receptor (beta chain) was observed a single time. Per the original data handling: Estimates of nucleated cell counts were drawn from the amplification of reference gene primers. Produced via immunoSEQ multiplex PCR; TCRdb's table is partial and in-frame only. That table is the source of V, J and clone size, and D and trimming were worked out from the DNA. The repertoire holds under 200,000 clones, with approximately 79% as singletons. The sample is drawn from a study of blood T cell repertoires in COVID-19. At the level of the study: The United States, Italy and Spain provided the acute and convalescent COVID-19 samples. T cells, B-cell-depleted T cells, or PBMCs provided the cDNA or gDNA that served as material.

The V end lost 0 bases, the J end lost 4 bases, and 14 bases lay between the germline ends. Germline-derived CDR1 and CDR2 are SGDLS and YYNGEE. This CDR3 comprises 17 residues. The rearrangement uses TRBV9 and TRBJ2-6; tentative D call: TRBD2 (6 bases). Sequencing was performed on peripheral blood. The origin of this receptor is a man younger than 40 with active or convalescent COVID-19. The CDR3 nucleotides are TGTGCCAGCAGCGTAGGGTGGGAGGCAACGGGGGCCAACGTCCTGACTTTC. As protein: CASSVGWEATGANVLTF.